The 18 T cell receptor beta chains below all came from one sample that was sequenced in a study of shared clonotypes between healthy human individuals (dated by TCRdb to the early 2020s). The library was generated by the immunoSEQ multiplex PCR assay. Sourced from immuneACCESS, this table was stored by TCRdb with only in-frame sequences that have V and J called. A share of the clones is absent; for the studies checked, an unresolved V gene accounts for under half, and the remainder has no known explanation. This sample has around 300,000 clones in its table, and roughly 84% of those were observed once. The top ten constitute around 15% of the sample. The source material was memory CD8+ T cells sorted from blood. Per the publication, the cell subset or site label means: CD45RO+ cells pooled with CCR7-negative TemRA cells. The receptors derive from a man younger than 35 in good health.

A remark on this clone: The sample contains more than one DNA sequence encoding this CDR3. This chain joins TRBV9 and TRBJ1-4; D unclear. This CDR3 comprises 15 residues. The germline V gene has CDR1 SGDLS and CDR2 YYNGEE. With 0 bases removed from V and 0 bases from J, the gap between germline ends came to 6 bases. The CDR3 region has the DNA TGTGCCAGCAGCGTAGGCGGGTCAACTAATGAAAAACTGTTTTTT. Translated, it gives CASSVGGSTNEKLFF.

The J gene is TRBJ2-7, the V gene TRBV2; TRBD1 matches 8 bases. The germline V gene encodes CDR1 SNHLY and CDR2 FYNNEI. J gave up 1 base and V 6 bases, and 5 bases lay outside the gene matches. This CDR3 has 14 residues. DNA for the CDR3: TGTGCCAGCAGCCTCGACAGGGGTTCCTACGAGCAGTACTTC. Translating gives CASSLDRGSYEQYF.

The chain couples TRBV6-5 to TRBJ1-3; D gene ambiguous. Trimming removed 5 bases at V and 3 bases at J, with 11 bases between. CDR1 and CDR2 from the germline V gene are MNHEY and SVGAGI. This CDR3 has 14 amino acids. The CDR3 protein is CASSRDGIGNTIYF. In DNA, the CDR3 is TGTGCCAGCAGTCGAGACGGGATTGGAAACACCATATATTTT.

V is TRBV5-6 and J is TRBJ2-3; the D is unclear. Germline assignment: CDR1 SGHDT and CDR2 YYEEEE. The V and J ends lost 0 bases and 4 bases respectively, with 15 bases between them. The CDR3 totals 16 residues. Written as DNA, the CDR3 is TGTGCCAGCAGCTTGGGGGCTTTAGTAGTCCCAGATACGCAGTATTTT. It encodes CASSLGALVVPDTQYF.

This clone occurred a few times. V gene TRBV12-2 combines with J gene TRBJ2-2; the D call in the table, TRBD2, was not verified against the DNA. TRBV12-2 is deemed a pseudogene. The CDR3 length is 18 residues. CDR3 in amino acids: CASRGYEIAGGRTGELFF. In nucleotides, the CDR3 is TGTGCAAGTCGCGGATACGAAATAGCGGGAGGGCGTACCGGGGAGCTGTTTTTT.

The V gene is TRBV30, the J gene TRBJ2-7; maybe TRBD1 (5 bases). Germline CDR1 reads GTSNPN; CDR2 reads SVGIG (reference sequence). The CDR3 loop spans 14 amino acids. Trimming stripped 2 bases from V and 3 bases from J, with 14 bases between. CDR3 bases: TGTGCCTGGAGTTATGAGGACACATACTACGAGCAGTACTTC. Amino acids: CAWSYEDTYYEQYF.

The rearrangement links TRBV5-1 to TRBJ2-2; 7 bases map to TRBD2. With V trimmed by 1 base and J by 6 bases, 9 bases remained unmatched. The CDR3 consists of 16 residues. The germline V gene encodes CDR1 SGHRS and CDR2 YFSETQ. The CDR3 loop reads CASSLRAGVVPGELFF. DNA of the CDR3: TGCGCCAGCAGCTTGAGGGCGGGAGTAGTTCCCGGGGAGCTGTTTTTT.

For this clone: The sample carries other DNA sequences with the same CDR3. V is TRBV6-5 and J is TRBJ2-7; 11 bases line up with TRBD1. The germline V gene has CDR1 MNHEY and CDR2 SVGAGI. The length of the CDR3 is 14 residues. The ends lost 6 bases at V and 3 bases at J; junction bases unmatched: 4. The DNA for the CDR3 is TGTGCCAGCAGCTACGGGACAGGGGGCTACGAGCAGTACTTC. It specifies CASSYGTGGYEQYF.

The chain links TRBV9 to TRBJ2-7; perhaps TRBD2 as D (5 bases). The CDR3 length is 14 residues. Trimming took 4 bases from V and 4 from J, leaving 15 bases between them. Germline lookup yields CDR1 SGDLS and CDR2 YYNGEE. Here the CDR3 DNA reads TGTGCCAGCAGCCCAGGTGGTGAGGGTTACGAGCAGTACTTC. It codes for CASSPGGEGYEQYF. Drawing the rest from reference TRBV9 and TRBJ2-7, the complete variable domain is DSGVTQTPKHLITATGQRVTLRCSPRSGDLSVYWYQQSLDQGLQFLIQYYNGEERAKGNILERFSAQQFPDLHSELNLSSLELGDSALYFCASSPGGEGYEQYFGPGTRLTVT.

The chain carries TRBV4-1 and TRBJ2-7; D is undetermined. CDR3 length: 14 amino acids. The V end was cut by 1 base, the J end by 5 bases, with 12 bases between. Per the germline V gene, CDR1 is MGHRA and CDR2 is YSYEKL. CDR3 sequence: CASSQAHQNHEQYF. For the CDR3, the DNA is TGCGCCAGCAGCCAAGCGCACCAGAATCACGAGCAGTACTTC.

The J gene is TRBJ1-5, the V gene TRBV9; TRBD1 is a possible D gene (5 bases). V gave up 2 bases and J gave up 0 bases, with 15 bases separating them. This CDR3 comprises 17 residues. In germline, CDR1 is SGDLS, CDR2 YYNGEE. The CDR3 DNA reads TGTGCCAGCAGCGTTGAAGGGGACTGGAATAGCAATCAGCCCCAGCATTTT. Residues: CASSVEGDWNSNQPQHF.

The V and J genes are TRBV29-1 and TRBJ2-1; D gene uncertain. This CDR3 has 13 residues. Germline V gene sequence: CDR1 SQVTM, CDR2 ANQGSEA. The V and J ends lost 5 bases and 0 bases respectively, with 8 bases between them. CDR3: CSVRTSSYNEQFF. Here the CDR3 DNA reads TGCAGCGTTCGTACGAGCTCCTACAATGAGCAGTTCTTC.

The chain couples TRBV5-1 to TRBJ2-7; D is possibly TRBD2 (6 bases). There are 17 residues in the CDR3. V dropped 4 bases and J dropped 0 bases, with 20 bases sitting between them. Germline CDR1 reads SGHRS; CDR2 reads YFSETQ. Written as DNA, the CDR3 is TGCGCCAGCAGCCCCACCCCGGACGGACTACACTCCTACGAGCAGTACTTC. Its translation: CASSPTPDGLHSYEQYF.

There are a few counts of this clone. The rearrangement joins TRBV6-5 to TRBJ2-5; D gene unclear. This CDR3 comprises 14 residues. Per the germline V gene, CDR1 is MNHEY and CDR2 is SVGAGI. V lost 5 bases, J lost 4 bases, and 14 bases lay in between. CDR3 DNA: TGTGCCAGCAGTAAATGGACCGAAGTAGAGACCCAGTACTTC. Translation gives CASSKWTEVETQYF.

The chain is built from TRBV5-1 and TRBJ1-5; D may be TRBD1 (5 bases). Germline V gene lookup returns CDR1 SGHRS and CDR2 YFSETQ. With 2 bases removed from V and 7 bases from J, the gap between germline ends came to 16 bases. This CDR3 is built from 15 residues. CDR3 coding DNA: TGCGCCAGCAGCTTTTCAGATCCGGGGACCCAGCCCCAGCATTTT. This translates into CASSFSDPGTQPQHF.

The genes are TRBV2 and TRBJ2-3, with TRBD2 identical over 12 bases. V gave up 3 bases and J gave up 3 bases; unmatched junction bases: 4. The germline V gene has CDR1 SNHLY and CDR2 FYNNEI. This CDR3 comprises 16 residues. The CDR3 protein is CASSDPSGRVTDTQYF. For the CDR3, the DNA is TGTGCCAGCAGTGACCCTAGCGGGAGGGTGACAGATACGCAGTATTTT.

V and J are TRBV18 and TRBJ1-2; perhaps TRBD1 as D (5 bases). The CDR3 consists of 14 residues. Germline CDR1 and CDR2: KGHSH and LQKENI. Trimming shortened V by 8 bases and J by 0 bases, and 13 bases separated the two germline ends. The chain's CDR3 is CASTQGPANYGYTF. In DNA, the CDR3 is TGTGCCAGCACGCAGGGCCCCGCTAACTATGGCTACACCTTC.

The genes are TRBV29-1 and TRBJ2-7, with TRBD1 matching 9 bases. Germline assignment: CDR1 SQVTM and CDR2 ANQGSEA. V lost 7 bases, J lost 5 bases, and 9 bases stayed unmatched. The CDR3 length is 13 residues. CDR3 bases: TGCAGCGGGGCCGGGACAGGGAATAACGAGCAGTACTTC. This sequence encodes CSGAGTGNNEQYF.